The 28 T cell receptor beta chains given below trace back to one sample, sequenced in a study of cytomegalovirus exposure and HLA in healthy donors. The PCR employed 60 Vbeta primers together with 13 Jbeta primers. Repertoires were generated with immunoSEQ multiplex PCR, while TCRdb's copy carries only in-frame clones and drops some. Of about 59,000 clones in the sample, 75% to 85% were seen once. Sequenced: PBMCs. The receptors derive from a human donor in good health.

The CDR3 region has the DNA TGTGCCAGCAGCTTAGATGGCGGCCCCTACAATGAGCAGTTCTTC. Translating it yields CASSLDGGPYNEQFF. The genes are TRBV7-9 and TRBJ2-1; unclear D gene. Germline CDR1 is SEHNR and CDR2 is FQNEAQ (reference sequence). This CDR3 contains 15 residues. V was pared by 1 base and J by 2 bases, with 9 bases between.

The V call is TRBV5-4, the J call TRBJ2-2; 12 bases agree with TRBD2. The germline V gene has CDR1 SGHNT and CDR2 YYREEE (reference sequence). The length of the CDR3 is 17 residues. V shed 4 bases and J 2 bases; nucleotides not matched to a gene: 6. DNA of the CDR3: TGTGCCAGCAGCCCGACTAGCGGGAGATCTAACACCGGGGAGCTGTTTTTT. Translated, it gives CASSPTSGRSNTGELFF.

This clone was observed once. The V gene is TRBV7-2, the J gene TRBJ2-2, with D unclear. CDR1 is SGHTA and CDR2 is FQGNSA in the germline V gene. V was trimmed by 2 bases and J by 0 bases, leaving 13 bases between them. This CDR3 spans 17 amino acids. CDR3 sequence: CASSLHSGYSNTGELFF. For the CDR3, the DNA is TGTGCCAGCAGCTTACATTCCGGGTACTCGAACACCGGGGAGCTGTTTTTT. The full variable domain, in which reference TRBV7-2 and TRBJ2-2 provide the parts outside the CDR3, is GAGVSQSPSNKVTEKGKDVELRCDPISGHTALYWYRQSLGQGLEFLIYFQGNSAPDKSGLPSDRFSAERTGGSVSTLTIQRTQQEDSAVYLCASSLHSGYSNTGELFFGEGSRLTVL.

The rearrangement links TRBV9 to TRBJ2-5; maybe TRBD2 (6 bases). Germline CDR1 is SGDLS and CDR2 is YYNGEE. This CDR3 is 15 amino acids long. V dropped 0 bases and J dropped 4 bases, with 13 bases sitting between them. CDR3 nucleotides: TGTGCCAGCAGCGTAGCTGGGGAGGTCTCAGAGACCCAGTACTTC. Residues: CASSVAGEVSETQYF. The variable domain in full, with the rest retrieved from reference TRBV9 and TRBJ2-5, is DSGVTQTPKHLITATGQRVTLRCSPRSGDLSVYWYQQSLDQGLQFLIQYYNGEERAKGNILERFSAQQFPDLHSELNLSSLELGDSALYFCASSVAGEVSETQYFGPGTRLLVL.

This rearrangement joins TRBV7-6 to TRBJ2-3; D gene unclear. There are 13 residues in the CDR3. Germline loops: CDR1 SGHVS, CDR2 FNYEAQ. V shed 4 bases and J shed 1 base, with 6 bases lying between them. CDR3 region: CASSSVGTDTQYF. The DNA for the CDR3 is TGTGCCAGCAGCTCCGTTGGCACAGATACGCAGTATTTT.

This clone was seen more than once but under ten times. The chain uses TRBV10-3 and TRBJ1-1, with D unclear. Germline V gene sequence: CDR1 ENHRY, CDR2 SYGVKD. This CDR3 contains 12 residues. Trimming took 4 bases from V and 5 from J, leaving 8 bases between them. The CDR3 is CAISGSETEAFF. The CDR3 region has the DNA TGTGCCATCAGTGGGTCGGAGACTGAAGCTTTCTTT.

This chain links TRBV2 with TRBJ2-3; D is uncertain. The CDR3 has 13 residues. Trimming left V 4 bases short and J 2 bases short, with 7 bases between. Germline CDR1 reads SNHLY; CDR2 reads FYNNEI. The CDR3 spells CASSVRFTDTQYF. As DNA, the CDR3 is TGTGCCAGCAGTGTGCGGTTCACAGATACGCAGTATTTT.

The CDR3 DNA reads TGTGCCAGCAGCCCGTGGGCAGACTACTCCTACAATGAGCAGTTCTTC. Translating it yields CASSPWADYSYNEQFF. The chain employs TRBV7-3 and TRBJ2-1; tentatively, D is TRBD2 (5 bases). Germline CDR1 reads SGHTA; CDR2 reads FQGTGA. With 5 bases removed from V and 0 bases from J, the gap between germline ends came to 14 bases. The CDR3 runs to 16 residues.

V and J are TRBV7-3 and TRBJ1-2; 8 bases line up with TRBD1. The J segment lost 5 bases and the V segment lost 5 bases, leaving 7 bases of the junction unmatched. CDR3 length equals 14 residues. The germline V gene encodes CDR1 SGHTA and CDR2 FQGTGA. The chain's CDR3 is CASSVSGQGYGYTF. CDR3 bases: TGTGCCAGCAGCGTCTCCGGACAGGGTTATGGCTACACCTTC.

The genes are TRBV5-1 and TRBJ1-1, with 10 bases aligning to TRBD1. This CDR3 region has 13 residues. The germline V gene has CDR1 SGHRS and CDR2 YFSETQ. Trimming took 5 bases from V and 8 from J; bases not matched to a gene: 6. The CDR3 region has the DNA TGCGCCAGCAGTTACGGACAGGGGGGAGAAGCTTTCTTT. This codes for CASSYGQGGEAFF.

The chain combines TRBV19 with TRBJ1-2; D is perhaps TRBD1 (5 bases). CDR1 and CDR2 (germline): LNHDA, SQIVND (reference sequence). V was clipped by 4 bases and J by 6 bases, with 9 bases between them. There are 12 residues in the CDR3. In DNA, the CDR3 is TGTGCCAGTAGTACCCAGGGAAATGGCTACACCTTC. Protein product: CASSTQGNGYTF.

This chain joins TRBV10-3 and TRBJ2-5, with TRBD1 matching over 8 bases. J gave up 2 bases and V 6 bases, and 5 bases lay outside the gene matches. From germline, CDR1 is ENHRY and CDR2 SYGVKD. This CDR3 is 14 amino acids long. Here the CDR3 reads CAIRRTGIQETQYF. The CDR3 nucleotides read TGTGCCATCAGACGGACAGGGATACAAGAGACCCAGTACTTC.

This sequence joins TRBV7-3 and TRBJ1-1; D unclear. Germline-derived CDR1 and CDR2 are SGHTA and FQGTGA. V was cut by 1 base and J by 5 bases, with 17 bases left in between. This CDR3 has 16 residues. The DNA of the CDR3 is TGTGCCAGCAGCTTAAATGGCGGATCACCCCGGACTGAAGCTTTCTTT. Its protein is CASSLNGGSPRTEAFF.

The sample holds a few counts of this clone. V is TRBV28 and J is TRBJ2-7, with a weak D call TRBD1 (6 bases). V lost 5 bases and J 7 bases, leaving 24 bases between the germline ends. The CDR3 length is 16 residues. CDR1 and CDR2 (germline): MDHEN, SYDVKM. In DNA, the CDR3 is TGTGCCAGCAGTCTACCCCCGGGACACGGAATGAGGGAGCAGTACTTC. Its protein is CASSLPPGHGMREQYF. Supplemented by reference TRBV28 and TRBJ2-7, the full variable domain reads DVKVTQSSRYLVKRTGEKVFLECVQDMDHENMFWYRQDPGLGLRLIYFSYDVKMKEKGDIPEGYSVSREKKERFSLILESASTNQTSMYLCASSLPPGHGMREQYFGPGTRLTVT.

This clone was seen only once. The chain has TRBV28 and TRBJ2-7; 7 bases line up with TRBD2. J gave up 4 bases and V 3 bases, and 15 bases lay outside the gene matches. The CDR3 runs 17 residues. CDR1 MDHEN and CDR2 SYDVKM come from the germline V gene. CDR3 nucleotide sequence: TGTGCCAGCAGTTTTCCTAGCGGAACCCAATCCTTGTACGAGCAGTACTTC. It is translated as CASSFPSGTQSLYEQYF.

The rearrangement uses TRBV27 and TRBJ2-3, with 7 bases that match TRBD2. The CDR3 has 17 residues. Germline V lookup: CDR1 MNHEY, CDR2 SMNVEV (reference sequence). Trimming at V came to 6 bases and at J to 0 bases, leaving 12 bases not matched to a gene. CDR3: CASSSRGTTFSTDTQYF. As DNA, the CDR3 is TGTGCCAGCAGCTCTCGCGGGACTACTTTTAGCACAGATACGCAGTATTTT.

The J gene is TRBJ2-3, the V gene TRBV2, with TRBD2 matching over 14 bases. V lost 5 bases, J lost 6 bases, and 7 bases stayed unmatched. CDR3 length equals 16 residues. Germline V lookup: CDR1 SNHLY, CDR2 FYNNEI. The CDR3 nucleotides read TGTGCCAGCAGTAGGGGACTAGCGGGGGCCCCGGATACGCAGTATTTT. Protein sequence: CASSRGLAGAPDTQYF.

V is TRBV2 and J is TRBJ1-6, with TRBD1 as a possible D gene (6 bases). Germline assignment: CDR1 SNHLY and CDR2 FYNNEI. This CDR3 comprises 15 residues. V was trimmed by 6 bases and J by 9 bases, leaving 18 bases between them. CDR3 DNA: TGTGCCAGCAGCGCAAACAGGGTTCCGGGTTCACCCCTCCACTTT. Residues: CASSANRVPGSPLHF. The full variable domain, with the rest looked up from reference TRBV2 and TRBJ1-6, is EPEVTQTPSHQVTQMGQEVILRCVPISNHLYFYWYRQILGQKVEFLVSFYNNEISEKSEIFDDQFSVERPDGSNFTLKIRSTKLEDSAMYFCASSANRVPGSPLHFGNGTRLTVT.

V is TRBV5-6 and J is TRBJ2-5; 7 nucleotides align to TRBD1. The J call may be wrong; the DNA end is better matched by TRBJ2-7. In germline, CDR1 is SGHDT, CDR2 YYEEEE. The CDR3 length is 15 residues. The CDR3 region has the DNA TGTGCCAGCAGCCTACGGACAGGTGTTACCTACGAGCAGTACTTC. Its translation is CASSLRTGVTYEQYF.

The CDR3, as DNA: TGTGCCAGCAGCCCGGGGACAGGGGGGCACTATGGCTACACCTTC. This translates into CASSPGTGGHYGYTF. The chain uses TRBV5-6 and TRBJ1-2; the match to TRBD1 covers 11 bases. The trim removed 4 bases at V and 3 bases at J, leaving 5 bases unmatched. CDR3 size: 15 residues. Germline CDR1 SGHDT, CDR2 YYEEEE.

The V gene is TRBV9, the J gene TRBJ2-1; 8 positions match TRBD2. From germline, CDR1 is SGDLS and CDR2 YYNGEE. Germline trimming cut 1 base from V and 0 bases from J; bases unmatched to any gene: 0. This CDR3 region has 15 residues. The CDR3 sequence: CASSVSGSSYNEQFF. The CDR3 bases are TGTGCCAGCAGCGTAAGCGGGAGCTCCTACAATGAGCAGTTCTTC.

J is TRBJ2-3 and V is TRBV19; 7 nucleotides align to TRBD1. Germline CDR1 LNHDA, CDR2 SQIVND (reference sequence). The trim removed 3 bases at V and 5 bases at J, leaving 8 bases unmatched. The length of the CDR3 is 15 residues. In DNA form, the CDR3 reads TGTGCCAGTAGTATGAGGGGACAGTCTCGAGATACGCAGTATTTT. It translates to CASSMRGQSRDTQYF. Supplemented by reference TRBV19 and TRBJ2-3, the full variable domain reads DGGITQSPKYLFRKEGQNVTLSCEQNLNHDAMYWYRQDPGQGLRLIYYSQIVNDFQKGDIAEGYSVSREKKESFPLTVTSAQKNPTAFYLCASSMRGQSRDTQYFGPGTRLTVL.

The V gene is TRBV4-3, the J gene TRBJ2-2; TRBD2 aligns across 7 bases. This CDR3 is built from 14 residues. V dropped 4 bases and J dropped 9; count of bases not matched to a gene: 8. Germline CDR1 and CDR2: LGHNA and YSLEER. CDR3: CASSPVSSGRELFF. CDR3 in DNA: TGCGCCAGCAGCCCCGTTTCTAGCGGTCGGGAGCTGTTTTTT.

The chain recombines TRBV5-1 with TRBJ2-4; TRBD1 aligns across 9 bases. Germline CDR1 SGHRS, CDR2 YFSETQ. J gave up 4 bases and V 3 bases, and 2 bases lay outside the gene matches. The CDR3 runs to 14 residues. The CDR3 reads CASSSGTGKNIQYF. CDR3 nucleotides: TGCGCCAGCAGCTCCGGGACAGGGAAAAACATTCAGTACTTC.

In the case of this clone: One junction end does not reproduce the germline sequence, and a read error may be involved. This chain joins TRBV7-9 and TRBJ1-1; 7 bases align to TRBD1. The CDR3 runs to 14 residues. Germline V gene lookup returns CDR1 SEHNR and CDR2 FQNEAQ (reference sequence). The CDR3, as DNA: TGTTCCAGCAGCCCTGGACAGGCGGATACTGAAGCTTTCTTT. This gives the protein CSSSPGQADTEAFF. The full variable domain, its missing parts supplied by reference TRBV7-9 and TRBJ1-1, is DTGVSQNPRHKITKRGQNVTFRCDPISEHNRLYWYRQTLGQGPEFLTYFQNEAQLEKSRLLSDRFSAERPKGSFSTLEIQRTEQGDSAMYLCSSSPGQADTEAFFGQGTRLTVV.

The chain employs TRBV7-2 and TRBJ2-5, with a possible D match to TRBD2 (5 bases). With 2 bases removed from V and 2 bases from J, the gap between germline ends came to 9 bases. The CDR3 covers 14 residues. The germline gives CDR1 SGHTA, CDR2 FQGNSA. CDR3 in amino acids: CASSLSGGQETQYF. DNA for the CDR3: TGTGCCAGCAGCTTAAGCGGAGGACAAGAGACCCAGTACTTC.

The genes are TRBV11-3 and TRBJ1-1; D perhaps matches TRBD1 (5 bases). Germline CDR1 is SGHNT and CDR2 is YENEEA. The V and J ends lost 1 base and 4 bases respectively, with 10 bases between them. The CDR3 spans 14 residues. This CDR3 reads CASSLGRASTEAFF. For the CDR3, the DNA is TGTGCCAGCAGCTTAGGCAGGGCAAGCACTGAAGCTTTCTTT. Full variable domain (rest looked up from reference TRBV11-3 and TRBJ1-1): EAGVVQSPRYKIIEKKQPVAFWCNPISGHNTLYWYLQNLGQGPELLIRYENEEAVDDSQLPKDRFSAERLKGVDSTLKIQPAELGDSAVYLCASSLGRASTEAFFGQGTRLTVV.

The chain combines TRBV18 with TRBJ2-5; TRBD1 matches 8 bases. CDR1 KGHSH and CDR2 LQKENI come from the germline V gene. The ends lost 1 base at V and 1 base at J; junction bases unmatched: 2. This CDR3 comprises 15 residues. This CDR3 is CASSPRDRPQETQYF. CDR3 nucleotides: TGTGCCAGCTCACCACGGGACAGGCCCCAAGAGACCCAGTACTTC.